These 31 T cell receptor beta chains originate from one sample sequenced in a study of blood T cell repertoires in COVID-19 (dated by TCRdb to between 2020 and 2021). The receptor library was made with the immunoSEQ multiplex PCR assay. TCRdb carries this immuneACCESS record with in-frame sequences only. Its versions omit some clonotypes, under half of them owing to an unresolved V gene in the studies checked, with the rest unexplained. This sample holds about 240,000 clones; roughly 79% were observed only once. Jointly, the top ten make up roughly 8% of the sample. The sequencing input was peripheral blood. These receptors were obtained from a woman of 80 years or more with COVID-19, enrolled during active disease.

This clone appeared a few times. The gene calls are TRBV6-5 and TRBJ1-1; a weak D match, TRBD1 (5 bases). CDR1 and CDR2 (germline): MNHEY, SVGAGI. This CDR3 contains 10 residues. Deletions cut 11 bases from V and 8 bases from J, with 12 bases between. The chain's CDR3 is CASVRGEAFF. The CDR3 bases are TGTGCCTCAGTAAGGGGCGAAGCTTTCTTT.

The chain carries TRBV19 and TRBJ2-2; no clear D. The CDR3 runs to 14 residues. Trimming pared 9 bases from V and 3 bases from J, leaving 14 bases between. Per the germline V gene, CDR1 is LNHDA and CDR2 is SQIVND (reference sequence). The CDR3 bases are TGTGCCAGCAGGCGACCCACCGACACCGGGGAGCTGTTTTTT. It encodes CASRRPTDTGELFF.

This clone has only one observation. The chain combines TRBV6-7 with TRBJ2-7, with 9 bases fitting TRBD1. TRBV6-7 qualifies as an ORF whose function is uncertain. The V and J ends lost 6 bases and 4 bases, in that order; junction bases with no gene match: 19. CDR3 length: 18 amino acids. This chain's CDR3 is CASSRGDREGVLGYEQYF. In DNA, the CDR3 is TGTGCCAGCAGCCGAGGGGACAGGGAAGGGGTACTGGGATACGAGCAGTACTTC.

The chain carries TRBV4-1 and TRBJ2-3, with 7 bases matching TRBD2. Germline CDR1 and CDR2: MGHRA and YSYEKL. The CDR3 has 17 residues. Losses at the gene ends were 3 bases for V and 1 base for J; bases not matched to a gene: 10. CDR3 protein: CASSHKRSTSGTDTQYF. In nucleotides, the CDR3 is TGCGCCAGCAGCCACAAACGGTCCACTAGCGGCACAGATACGCAGTATTTT.

This chain joins TRBV30 and TRBJ1-6; no clear D. With 2 bases removed from V and 0 bases from J, the gap between germline ends came to 11 bases. The CDR3 contains 16 residues. Germline CDR1 and CDR2: GTSNPN and SVGIG (reference sequence). The DNA for the CDR3 is TGTGCCTGGAGTCATGAGCCCCTCTCCTATAATTCACCCCTCCACTTT. This sequence encodes CAWSHEPLSYNSPLHF.

In regard to this clone: The junction does not match germline at one end; this may be a read error. In the same sample, other DNA sequences code for this CDR3. The chain uses TRBV7-9 and TRBJ1-2; 7 bases agree with TRBD1. Germline CDR1 is SEHNR and CDR2 is FQNEAQ (reference sequence). The CDR3 loop spans 14 amino acids. The CDR3 sequence: CASRQRTGDYGYTF. The CDR3 coding sequence is TGTGCCAGCAGACAACGGACAGGAGACTATGGCTACACCTTT.

This clone was seen a handful of times. The gene calls are TRBV11-2 and TRBJ1-2; D may be TRBD1 (5 bases). The CDR3 sequence is 13 residues long. V shed 4 bases and J shed 2 bases, with 8 bases lying between them. Per germline, CDR1 SGHAT and CDR2 FQNNGV. CDR3 nucleotide sequence: TGTGCCAGCAGCTCGGGGGTGAACTATGGCTACACCTTC. Protein sequence: CASSSGVNYGYTF.

The gene calls are TRBV9 and TRBJ1-1; D is ambiguous. Trimming took 3 bases from V and 0 from J, leaving 9 bases between them. This CDR3 spans 14 amino acids. The germline V gene encodes CDR1 SGDLS and CDR2 YYNGEE. CDR3 sequence (DNA): TGTGCCAGCAGCGCAGGCAACGTGAACACTGAAGCTTTCTTT. Protein sequence: CASSAGNVNTEAFF.

The rearrangement links TRBV27 to TRBJ2-3; TRBD1 aligns across 9 bases. V trimming: 6 bases; J trimming: 2 bases; junction bases outside the gene matches: 6. From germline, CDR1 is MNHEY and CDR2 SMNVEV (reference sequence). The length of the CDR3 is 15 residues. CDR3 DNA sequence: TGTGCCAGCAGAGAACAGGGGGCACACACAGATACGCAGTATTTT. It specifies CASREQGAHTDTQYF.

A word on this clone: The same CDR3 also results from other DNA sequences found in this sample. V usage is TRBV6-5 and J usage is TRBJ1-1, with D perhaps matching TRBD1 (6 bases). V was shortened by 6 bases and J by 0 bases, with 8 bases between the two germline ends. Germline loops: CDR1 MNHEY, CDR2 SVGAGI. The CDR3 sequence is 13 residues long. The CDR3 loop is CASRQGLNTEAFF. The CDR3 DNA follows: TGTGCCAGCAGACAGGGATTGAACACTGAAGCTTTCTTT.

In this sample, this clone turned up once. The V and J genes are TRBV15 and TRBJ1-3; the D gene is possibly TRBD1 (5 bases). V was trimmed by 6 bases and J by 2 bases, leaving 11 bases between them. The germline CDR1 and CDR2 sequences are LNHNV and YYDKDF (reference sequence). The CDR3 sequence is 14 residues long. Written as DNA, the CDR3 is TGTGCCACCAGGGGGGGGGTCGCTGGAAACACCATATATTTT. Translation: CATRGGVAGNTIYF.

This chain connects TRBV5-8 to TRBJ1-1, with D unresolved. This CDR3 region has 11 residues. The germline V and J ends were trimmed by 6 bases and 4 bases, with 7 bases remaining between them. Germline CDR1 SGHTS, CDR2 YDEGEE. CDR3 in amino acids: CASILATEAFF. In DNA, the CDR3 is TGTGCCAGCATCCTGGCCACTGAAGCTTTCTTT.

The gene calls are TRBV7-9 and TRBJ2-5, with D perhaps TRBD1 (5 bases). CDR1 is SEHNR, CDR2 FQNEAQ, per germline (reference sequence). The V and J ends lost 3 bases and 5 bases respectively, with 13 bases between them. The CDR3 is 14 amino acids. This chain's CDR3 is CASSFGQGGETQYF. The CDR3, as DNA: TGTGCCAGCAGCTTCGGGCAGGGTGGCGAGACCCAGTACTTC.

This clone was recorded once. The chain joins TRBV7-6 to TRBJ1-4; 9 bases are a match to TRBD1. The ends lost 5 bases at V and 7 bases at J; junction bases unmatched: 5. Germline CDR1 SGHVS, CDR2 FNYEAQ. This CDR3 has 14 amino acids. The CDR3 coding sequence is TGTGCCAGCAGCCGGACAGGGGTTGGTGAAAAACTGTTTTTT. This encodes CASSRTGVGEKLFF.

The chain joins TRBV5-4 to TRBJ2-1; D is ambiguous. Trimming removed 1 base from V and 3 bases from J, with 11 bases in between. The CDR3 covers 15 residues. Germline loops: CDR1 SGHNT, CDR2 YYREEE (reference sequence). This chain's CDR3 is CASSLMQRNYNEQFF. The CDR3 DNA follows: TGTGCCAGCAGCTTGATGCAGCGAAACTACAATGAGCAGTTCTTC.

The chain carries TRBV30 and TRBJ1-2; 8 bases match TRBD1. The CDR3 has 15 amino acids. J was trimmed by 4 bases and V by 7 bases; bases with no gene match: 14. CDR1 GTSNPN and CDR2 SVGIG come from the germline V gene (reference sequence). This CDR3 reads CASHRGGAVIYGYTF. CDR3 nucleotide sequence: TGTGCCTCCCACAGGGGGGGCGCGGTAATCTATGGCTACACCTTC.

The rearrangement uses TRBV30 and TRBJ2-7; D might be TRBD2 (6 bases). Germline lookup yields CDR1 GTSNPN and CDR2 SVGIG (reference sequence). The V and J ends lost 6 bases and 2 bases respectively, with 20 bases between them. This CDR3 has 15 amino acids. CDR3 in DNA: TGTGCCTGCGCCACTTTAGCGGCTCCCCCCTACGAGCAGTACTTC. Its translation is CACATLAAPPYEQYF.

The chain carries TRBV7-9 and TRBJ1-2, with unresolved D. V was cut by 5 bases and J by 2 bases, with 12 bases left in between. Germline loops: CDR1 SEHNR, CDR2 FQNEAQ (reference sequence). The CDR3 loop spans 14 amino acids. The CDR3 coding sequence is TGTGCCAGCAGCCAACTGAGAGTGAACTATGGCTACACCTTC. This translates into CASSQLRVNYGYTF. The whole variable domain, remainder taken from reference TRBV7-9 and TRBJ1-2, is DTGVSQNPRHKITKRGQNVTFRCDPISEHNRLYWYRQTLGQGPEFLTYFQNEAQLEKSRLLSDRFSAERPKGSFSTLEIQRTEQGDSAMYLCASSQLRVNYGYTFGSGTRLTVV.

The V and J genes are TRBV9 and TRBJ1-5, with a tentative D call TRBD1 (5 bases). The CDR3 is 15 residues long. Germline V gene lookup returns CDR1 SGDLS and CDR2 YYNGEE. The V end was cut by 0 bases, the J end by 3 bases, with 10 bases between. Written as DNA, the CDR3 is TGTGCCAGCAGCGTAGTGGAGGGGACCAATCAGCCCCAGCATTTT. Translating it yields CASSVVEGTNQPQHF.

Turning to this clone: The junction departs from the called germline gene at one end, perhaps through a read error. CDR3 nucleotides: TGTGCTAGCAGCGTCGGACTAGCGGGGACAGATACGCAGTATTTT. Protein: CASSVGLAGTDTQYF. The chain employs TRBV7-7 and TRBJ2-3; 12 nucleotides line up with TRBD2. In germline, CDR1 is SSHAT, CDR2 FNYEAQ (reference sequence). This CDR3 comprises 15 residues.

The chain links TRBV11-2 to TRBJ1-1, with D uncertain. The CDR3 is 12 amino acids. The ends were cut back, 5 bases at V and 0 bases at J, with 4 bases in the middle. The V gene's germline CDR1 is SGHAT and CDR2 FQNNGV. The CDR3 region is CASSGMNTEAFF. The CDR3 DNA follows: TGTGCCAGCAGCGGCATGAACACTGAAGCTTTCTTT.

The chain is built from TRBV19 and TRBJ1-1; D is unclear. This CDR3 has 13 amino acids. Per the germline V gene, CDR1 is LNHDA and CDR2 is SQIVND (reference sequence). V dropped 3 bases and J dropped 11 bases, with 16 bases sitting between them. This CDR3 reads CASSMGRALDAFF. The CDR3 DNA reads TGTGCCAGTAGTATGGGGAGGGCTTTGGACGCTTTCTTT.

V and J are TRBV25-1 and TRBJ2-5; 10 bases map to TRBD2. The CDR3 is 15 residues long. CDR1 is MGHDK, CDR2 SYGVNS, per germline. With 4 bases clipped from V and 5 bases from J, the junction kept 7 bases outside the gene matches. CDR3 DNA sequence: TGTGCCAGCAGTGTTGGAGCGGGGGGGCTTGAGACCCAGTACTTC. Protein: CASSVGAGGLETQYF.

The CDR3, as DNA: TGCGCCAGCAGCTTAGGGACAGGGTACCACGAGCAGTACTTC. This sequence encodes CASSLGTGYHEQYF. The chain recombines TRBV5-1 with TRBJ2-7, with 9 bases fitting TRBD1. CDR1 SGHRS and CDR2 YFSETQ come from the germline V gene. The CDR3 length is 14 residues. With 2 bases clipped from V and 5 bases from J, the junction kept 5 bases outside the gene matches.

The rearrangement joins TRBV12-3 or TRBV12-4 to TRBJ1-1; 7 positions agree with TRBD1. Unmatched junction bases numbered 4, after V lost 4 bases and J lost 5 bases. The CDR3 is 13 amino acids. CDR3 loop: CASSYRGFTEAFF. Written as DNA, the CDR3 is TGTGCCAGCAGTTACAGGGGTTTTACTGAAGCTTTCTTT.

In its sample, this clone was seen once. This chain joins TRBV5-1 and TRBJ2-6; D gene unclear. The CDR3 consists of 14 residues. In germline, CDR1 is SGHRS, CDR2 YFSETQ. Deletions cut 5 bases from V and 3 bases from J, with 9 bases between. The CDR3, as DNA: TGCGCCAGCAGTAAGGCTAGTGGGGCCAACGTCCTGACTTTC. It yields the protein CASSKASGANVLTF.

The chain combines TRBV7-2 with TRBJ2-7, with D possibly matching TRBD2 (5 bases). The CDR3 loop spans 14 amino acids. Germline V gene sequence: CDR1 SGHTA, CDR2 FQGNSA. Trimming removed 4 bases from V and 7 bases from J, with 17 bases in between. The CDR3 DNA reads TGTGCCAGCAGCTCCTTGGACTGGCTTCGGGAGCAGTACTTC. This sequence encodes CASSSLDWLREQYF. The entire variable domain, with the rest obtained from reference TRBV7-2 and TRBJ2-7, is as follows: GAGVSQSPSNKVTEKGKDVELRCDPISGHTALYWYRQSLGQGLEFLIYFQGNSAPDKSGLPSDRFSAERTGGSVSTLTIQRTQQEDSAVYLCASSSLDWLREQYFGPGTRLTVT.

V gene TRBV5-5 combines with J gene TRBJ1-2; D perhaps matches TRBD1 (6 bases). This CDR3 spans 13 amino acids. CDR1 is SGHKS and CDR2 is YYEKEE in the germline V gene (reference sequence). The V end was cut by 3 bases, the J end by 12 bases, with 18 bases between. CDR3 region: CASSSGTLSRDTF. The CDR3 coding sequence is TGTGCCAGCAGCTCGGGGACACTCAGTCGGGACACCTTC.

V usage is TRBV7-2 and J usage is TRBJ2-3; 8 positions match TRBD1. The CDR3 runs to 16 residues. After removal of 4 bases from V and 5 bases from J, the junction contained 11 bases not matched to a gene. CDR1 and CDR2 from the germline V gene are SGHTA and FQGNSA. The CDR3 nucleotides read TGTGCCAGCAGCTCTCCTCGGACAGGGCAGGGAGATACGCAGTATTTT. The encoded protein is CASSSPRTGQGDTQYF. Supplemented by reference TRBV7-2 and TRBJ2-3, the full variable domain reads GAGVSQSPSNKVTEKGKDVELRCDPISGHTALYWYRQSLGQGLEFLIYFQGNSAPDKSGLPSDRFSAERTGGSVSTLTIQRTQQEDSAVYLCASSSPRTGQGDTQYFGPGTRLTVL.

V gene TRBV6-5 combines with J gene TRBJ1-2; a possible D gene is TRBD1 (5 bases). Trimming left V 2 bases short and J 5 bases short, with 18 bases between. CDR3 length: 16 amino acids. The germline V gene has CDR1 MNHEY and CDR2 SVGAGI. DNA of the CDR3: TGTGCCAGCAGTTACGATCGGGGGTCCTATTCATATGGCTACACCTTC. Protein sequence: CASSYDRGSYSYGYTF.

This chain uses TRBV6-5 with TRBJ1-1, with TRBD1 as a possible D gene (5 bases). CDR1 and CDR2 (germline): MNHEY, SVGAGI. Trimming removed 5 bases from V and 10 bases from J, with 11 bases in between. There are 11 residues in the CDR3. CDR3 bases: TGTGCCAGCAGTAAGGGGTTAGGAGCTTTCTTT. Its translation is CASSKGLGAFF.